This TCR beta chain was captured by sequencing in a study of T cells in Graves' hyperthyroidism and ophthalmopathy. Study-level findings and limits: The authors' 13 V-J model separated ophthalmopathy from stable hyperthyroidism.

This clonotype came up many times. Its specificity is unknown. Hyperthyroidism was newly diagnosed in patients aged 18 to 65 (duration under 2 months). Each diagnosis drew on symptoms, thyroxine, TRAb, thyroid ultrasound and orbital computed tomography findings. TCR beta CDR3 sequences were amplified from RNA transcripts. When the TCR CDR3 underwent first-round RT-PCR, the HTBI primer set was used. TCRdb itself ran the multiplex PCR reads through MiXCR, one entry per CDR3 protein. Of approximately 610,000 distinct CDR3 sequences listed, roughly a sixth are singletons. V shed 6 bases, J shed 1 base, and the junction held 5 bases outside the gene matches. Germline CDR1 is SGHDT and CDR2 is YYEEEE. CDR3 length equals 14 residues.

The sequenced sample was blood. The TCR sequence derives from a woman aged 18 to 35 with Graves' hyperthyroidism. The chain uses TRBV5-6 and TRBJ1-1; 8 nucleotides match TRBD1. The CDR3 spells CASTRDRRNTEAFF. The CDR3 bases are TGTGCCAGCACCCGGGACAGGAGGAACACTGAAGCTTTCTTT. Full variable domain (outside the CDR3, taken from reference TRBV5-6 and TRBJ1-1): DAGVTQSPTHLIKTRGQQVTLRCSPKSGHDTVSWYQQALGQGPQFIFQYYEEEERQRGNFPDRFSGHQFPNYSSELNVNALLLGDSALYLCASTRDRRNTEAFFGQGTRLTVV.